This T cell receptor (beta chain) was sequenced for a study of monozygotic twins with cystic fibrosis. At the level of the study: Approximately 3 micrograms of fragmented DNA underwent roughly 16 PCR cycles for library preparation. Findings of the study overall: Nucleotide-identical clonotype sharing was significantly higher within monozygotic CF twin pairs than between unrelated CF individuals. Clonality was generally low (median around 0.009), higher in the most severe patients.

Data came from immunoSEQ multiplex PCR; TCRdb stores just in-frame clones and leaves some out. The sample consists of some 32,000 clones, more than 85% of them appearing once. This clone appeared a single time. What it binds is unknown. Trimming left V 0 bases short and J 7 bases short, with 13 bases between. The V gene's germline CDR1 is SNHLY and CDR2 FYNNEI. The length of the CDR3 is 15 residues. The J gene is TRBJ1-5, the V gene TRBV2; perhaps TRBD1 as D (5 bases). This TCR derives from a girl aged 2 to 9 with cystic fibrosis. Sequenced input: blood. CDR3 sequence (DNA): TGTGCCAGCAGTGAAGCGGGACGGGCGGGGCAGCCCCAGCATTTT. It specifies CASSEAGRAGQPQHF. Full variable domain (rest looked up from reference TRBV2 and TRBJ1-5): EPEVTQTPSHQVTQMGQEVILRCVPISNHLYFYWYRQILGQKVEFLVSFYNNEISEKSEIFDDQFSVERPDGSNFTLKIRSTKLEDSAMYFCASSEAGRAGQPQHFGDGTRLSIL.